The entry below gives a single TCR beta chain sequence along with its context. Profiled with immunoSEQ multiplex PCR; TCRdb holds only in-frame clones, not every one. The table lists 73,000 or so clones, about 85% of them singletons. Time point meaning: after neoadjuvant nivolumab, at surgical resection. This record comes from a study of neoadjuvant anti-PD-1 for oral cavity cancer. This CDR3 contains 14 residues. The germline CDR1 and CDR2 sequences are MDHEN and SYDVKM. J gave up 0 bases and V 6 bases, and 4 bases lay outside the gene matches. The sample consisted of PBMCs, taken after nivolumab (anti-PD-1) treatment. The chain carries TRBV28 and TRBJ2-7; 8 nucleotides agree with TRBD1. The clonotype comes from a person aged 40 to 85 with oral cavity squamous cell carcinoma. This chain's CDR3 is CASSRDRFSYEQYF. DNA of the CDR3: TGTGCCAGCAGCCGGGACAGGTTCTCCTACGAGCAGTACTTC.